Described below is a single T cell receptor (beta chain) sequence and its context. Its antigen remains unknown. The CDR3 spans 14 residues. Germline CDR1 SEHNR, CDR2 FQNEAQ (reference sequence). Trimming removed 1 base at V and 4 bases at J, with 7 bases between. This specimen belongs to a study of cytomegalovirus exposure and HLA in healthy donors. Study-wide context: Ancestry clustering placed 81% of approximately 420 genotyped donors in the Caucasian-associated cluster.

Primers for the PCR totalled 60 Vbeta and 13 Jbeta. Sequencing was performed with immunoSEQ multiplex PCR; in TCRdb, only in-frame clones are kept and a portion is missing. The repertoire consists of 170,000 or so clones, with 75% to 85% occurring once and the leading ten covering less than 15%. Study observations and caveats: There were several of the most significant clusters that appeared linked to common viral pathogens in a later analysis. Per a prior analysis, the majority of TCR beta V segments were productive roughly 87% or roughly 30% of the time.

The sample comprised PBMCs. The J gene is TRBJ1-4, the V gene TRBV7-9; D is unresolved. The receptor comes from a woman aged 50 to 60 in good health and CMV-seropositive. The CDR3 loop reads CASSLVNSNEKLFF. The DNA for the CDR3 is TGTGCCAGCAGCTTAGTAAACAGTAATGAAAAACTGTTTTTT.